The source of this T cell receptor (beta chain) is a study of T cell repertoires in cytomegalovirus infection. Study-level background: Recently identified HLA-C-restricted CMV epitopes were among the peptides used.

With regard to this clonotype: Its antigen is not known.

TCRdb redid the calling of the reads with MiXCR, one entry per CDR3 protein. The table shows about 500,000 distinct CDR3 sequences, with more than 30% occurring only once. Study-level points and caveats: The response measured ex vivo was dominated by TCR beta clonotypes (HLA-C-restricted and CMV-specific).

Germline CDR1 and CDR2: SGHRS and YFSETQ. The CDR3 consists of 13 residues. Between the trimmed V and J ends, which lost 0 bases and 11 bases, there was a span of 12 bases. This material consisted of cultured PBMCs, taken from culture after CMV antigen stimulation. The receptor comes from a human donor in good health (CMV status not recorded). Some clones in this sample may be carry-over from other donors' samples. This sequence joins TRBV5-1 and TRBJ2-4, with no clear D. The CDR3 nucleotides read TGCGCCAGCAGCTTGGAAGGGAATTACCTTCAGTACTTC. This encodes CASSLEGNYLQYF.